What follows are 21 T cell receptor beta chains derived from one specimen sequenced in a study of cytomegalovirus exposure and HLA in healthy donors. Some clones are missing from TCRdb's copy, which holds only in-frame ones; the method was immunoSEQ multiplex PCR. Among about 110,000 clones, 90% to 97% were seen once, and the ten largest hold 0.67%. The sample consisted of PBMCs. These receptors all come from a woman aged 18-29 years in good health and CMV-seronegative.

The chain joins TRBV5-1 to TRBJ2-1; 9 bases are a match to TRBD2. CDR1 and CDR2 from the germline V gene are SGHRS and YFSETQ. Trimming removed 5 bases from V and 11 bases from J; junction bases left unmatched: 8. This CDR3 comprises 13 residues. CDR3 bases: TGCGCCAGCAGGGGTCTAGCGGGGACCCAGCAGTTCTTC. It encodes CASRGLAGTQQFF.

This rearrangement joins TRBV7-9 to TRBJ2-5, with 9 bases that match TRBD1. V lost 5 bases to trimming and J lost 5 bases; unmatched junction nucleotides: 6. This CDR3 comprises 14 residues. The germline V gene has CDR1 SEHNR and CDR2 FQNEAQ (reference sequence). The DNA of the CDR3 is TGTGCCAGCAGCATTACAGGGGGCCGGGAGACCCAGTACTTC. This sequence encodes CASSITGGRETQYF.

The chain uses TRBV7-2 and TRBJ1-1; 8 nucleotides match TRBD1. Germline CDR1 is SGHTA and CDR2 is FQGNSA. The CDR3 runs 16 residues. With V trimmed by 2 bases and J by 10 bases, 15 bases remained unmatched. CDR3 region: CASSLTRTGKALGAFF. The CDR3 DNA reads as TGTGCCAGCAGCTTAACCCGGACAGGGAAGGCCTTAGGAGCTTTCTTT.

The chain recombines TRBV7-6 with TRBJ2-1; the match to TRBD1 covers 7 bases. Germline V gene sequence: CDR1 SGHVS, CDR2 FNYEAQ. The V gene end was trimmed by 1 base and the J gene end by 5 bases; junction bases not matched to a gene: 11. CDR3 length: 17 residues. CDR3 residues: CASSLVTGVTGDNEQFF. In DNA form, the CDR3 reads TGTGCCAGCAGCTTAGTCACAGGGGTAACTGGAGACAATGAGCAGTTCTTC.

J is TRBJ2-5 and V is TRBV28; the match to TRBD1 covers 9 bases. From germline, CDR1 is MDHEN and CDR2 SYDVKM. Trimming removed 5 bases from V and 4 bases from J; junction bases left unmatched: 8. The CDR3 length is 15 residues. Here the CDR3 DNA reads TGTGCCAGCAGTCCTACAGGGGGCCTAAGAGAGACCCAGTACTTC. Translating gives CASSPTGGLRETQYF. The full variable domain, in which reference TRBV28 and TRBJ2-5 provide the parts outside the CDR3, is DVKVTQSSRYLVKRTGEKVFLECVQDMDHENMFWYRQDPGLGLRLIYFSYDVKMKEKGDIPEGYSVSREKKERFSLILESASTNQTSMYLCASSPTGGLRETQYFGPGTRLLVL.

V and J are TRBV11-2 and TRBJ2-5; 8 bases fit TRBD1. The DNA end favors TRBJ2-7, so the J call may be wrong. Germline-derived CDR1 and CDR2 are SGHAT and FQNNGV. CDR3 length equals 13 residues. CDR3 DNA: TGTGCCAGCGCACAGGGGGTATCCTACGAGCAGTACTTC. As protein: CASAQGVSYEQYF.

The CDR3 here is CASSPEGDNQPQHF. The CDR3 bases are TGTGCCAGCTCACCAGAAGGGGATAATCAGCCCCAGCATTTT. This rearrangement joins TRBV18 to TRBJ1-5; perhaps TRBD1 as D (5 bases). Trimming took 2 bases from V and 4 from J, leaving 9 bases between them. Germline CDR1 and CDR2: KGHSH and LQKENI. The CDR3 contains 14 residues.

This chain links TRBV7-2 with TRBJ2-1; weak D call: TRBD2 (7 bases). Between the trimmed V and J ends, which lost 2 bases and 7 bases, there was a span of 18 bases. Germline V lookup: CDR1 SGHTA, CDR2 FQGNSA. The CDR3 consists of 16 residues. CDR3 DNA: TGTGCCAGCAGCTTAAACCCGGGGGGCAACCTAAATGAGCAGTTCTTC. It specifies CASSLNPGGNLNEQFF.

The genes are TRBV6-6 and TRBJ1-4; the match to TRBD1 covers 7 bases. V was pared by 5 bases and J by 8 bases, with 8 bases of the junction left unmatched. Germline V gene sequence: CDR1 MNHNY, CDR2 SVGAGI (reference sequence). The CDR3 covers 14 residues. This chain's CDR3 is CASSKQGLGEKLFF. The CDR3 DNA follows: TGTGCCAGCAGTAAACAGGGGCTTGGGGAAAAACTGTTTTTT.

The chain links TRBV19 to TRBJ2-2; 7 bases agree with TRBD2. This CDR3 is 15 amino acids long. V lost 6 bases to trimming and J lost 5 bases; unmatched junction nucleotides: 9. Per germline, CDR1 LNHDA and CDR2 SQIVND (reference sequence). CDR3 in DNA: TGTGCCAGTAGGAACAGCGGGGTTCCAACCGGGGAGCTGTTTTTT. This gives the protein CASRNSGVPTGELFF.

J is TRBJ1-5 and V is TRBV5-1; no clear D. Trimming cost V 4 bases and J 4 bases, with 9 bases left between them. CDR1 is SGHRS and CDR2 is YFSETQ in the germline V gene. CDR3 length: 13 residues. The CDR3 region is CASSLAENQPQHF. DNA for the CDR3: TGCGCCAGCAGCCTTGCCGAGAATCAGCCCCAGCATTTT.

This clone came up once. The chain couples TRBV14 to TRBJ2-2; maybe TRBD1 (6 bases). Germline V gene sequence: CDR1 SGHDN, CDR2 FVKESK. The CDR3 consists of 14 residues. The V end was cut by 4 bases, the J end by 2 bases, with 8 bases between. The CDR3 sequence: CASSLDSNTGELFF. The CDR3 DNA reads as TGTGCCAGCAGCCTGGACAGCAACACCGGGGAGCTGTTTTTT.

V is TRBV5-4 and J is TRBJ1-2; no firm D call. Trimming took 1 base from V and 4 from J, leaving 8 bases between them. This CDR3 spans 13 amino acids. The germline V gene encodes CDR1 SGHNT and CDR2 YYREEE (reference sequence). The CDR3 nucleotides are TGTGCCAGCAGCTTGACAGCTACCTATGGCTACACCTTC. Translating gives CASSLTATYGYTF.

The V call is TRBV12-1, the J call TRBJ1-6; TRBD1 is the table's D call and was not checked against the DNA. TRBV12-1 is described as a pseudogene. The CDR3 contains 17 residues. This CDR3 reads CASSFARSVQGTSPLHF. CDR3 in DNA: TGTGCCAGCAGCTTTGCCCGTTCTGTACAGGGGACGAGTCCCCTCCACTTT.

This clone was picked up one time. The rearrangement uses TRBV14 and TRBJ2-7, with 12 bases matching TRBD2. After removal of 3 bases from V and 0 bases from J, the junction contained 3 bases not matched to a gene. The V gene's germline CDR1 is SGHDN and CDR2 FVKESK. The CDR3 has 16 amino acids. The CDR3: CASSHGLAGSSYEQYF. The CDR3 coding sequence is TGTGCCAGCAGCCACGGACTAGCGGGGTCCTCCTACGAGCAGTACTTC.

The V call is TRBV29-1, the J call TRBJ2-1; D is unclear. From germline, CDR1 is SQVTM and CDR2 ANQGSEA. The CDR3 extends over 14 amino acids. Trimming removed 7 bases at V and 0 bases at J, with 13 bases between. CDR3 nucleotide sequence: TGCAGCGCCCCCCACGCGAGCTCCTACAATGAGCAGTTCTTC. Its translation: CSAPHASSYNEQFF.

V is TRBV7-7 and J is TRBJ2-6; no clear D gene. Germline V gene sequence: CDR1 SSHAT, CDR2 FNYEAQ (reference sequence). The CDR3 has 13 residues. V gave up 5 bases and J gave up 1 base, with 3 bases separating them. The CDR3 loop reads CASSPSGANVLTF. CDR3 bases: TGTGCCAGCAGCCCGTCTGGGGCCAACGTCCTGACTTTC.

This rearrangement joins TRBV7-9 to TRBJ1-5; 8 bases align to TRBD1. CDR1 and CDR2 (germline): SEHNR, FQNEAQ (reference sequence). V was clipped by 8 bases and J by 3 bases; unmatched bases: 3. The length of the CDR3 is 13 residues. The CDR3 spells CASGQGPNQPQHF. The CDR3 DNA is TGTGCCAGCGGACAGGGTCCCAATCAGCCCCAGCATTTT.

The rearrangement uses TRBV13 and TRBJ1-1; D unclear. This CDR3 has 14 residues. CDR1 PRHDT and CDR2 FYEKMQ come from the germline V gene (reference sequence). V was clipped by 0 bases and J by 2 bases, with 7 bases between them. The CDR3 DNA is TGTGCCAGCAGCTTAGGCCGTGGCAACACTGAAGCTTTCTTT. Its protein product is CASSLGRGNTEAFF.

The CDR3 spells CASSLDLAGGLDEQYF. Here the CDR3 DNA reads TGTGCCAGCAGCTTAGATCTAGCGGGGGGCCTGGACGAGCAGTACTTC. The genes are TRBV11-2 and TRBJ2-7, with 11 bases aligning to TRBD2. CDR3 size: 16 residues. V dropped 0 bases and J dropped 5; count of bases not matched to a gene: 6. Germline V gene lookup returns CDR1 SGHAT and CDR2 FQNNGV. Combining the CDR3 with reference TRBV11-2 and TRBJ2-7 gives the whole variable domain EAGVAQSPRYKIIEKRQSVAFWCNPISGHATLYWYQQILGQGPKLLIQFQNNGVVDDSQLPKDRFSAERLKGVDSTLKIQPAKLEDSAVYLCASSLDLAGGLDEQYFGPGTRLTVT.

The chain combines TRBV7-6 with TRBJ2-1; tentatively, D is TRBD1 (5 bases). Per the germline V gene, CDR1 is SGHVS and CDR2 is FNYEAQ. V lost 3 bases and J lost 6, with 18 bases in between. The CDR3 covers 16 residues. The CDR3 DNA reads TGTGCCAGCAGCTTTAGGGGCAGCCTCTCGGGCAATGAGCAGTTCTTC. Translation gives CASSFRGSLSGNEQFF. The full variable domain, completed using reference TRBV7-6 and TRBJ2-1, is GAGVSQSPRYKVTKRGQDVALRCDPISGHVSLYWYRQALGQGPEFLTYFNYEAQQDKSGLPNDRFSAERPEGSISTLTIQRTEQRDSAMYRCASSFRGSLSGNEQFFGPGTRLTVL.